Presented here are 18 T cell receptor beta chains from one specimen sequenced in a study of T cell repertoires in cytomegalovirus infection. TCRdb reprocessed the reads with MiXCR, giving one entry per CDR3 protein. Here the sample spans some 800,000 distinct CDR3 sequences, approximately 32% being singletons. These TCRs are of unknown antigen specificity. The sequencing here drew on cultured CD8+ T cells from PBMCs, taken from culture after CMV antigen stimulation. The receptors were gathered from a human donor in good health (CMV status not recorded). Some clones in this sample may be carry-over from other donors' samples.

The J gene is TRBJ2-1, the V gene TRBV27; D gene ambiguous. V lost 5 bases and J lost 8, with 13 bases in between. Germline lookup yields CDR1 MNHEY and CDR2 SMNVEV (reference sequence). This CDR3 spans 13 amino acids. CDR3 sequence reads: CASSAWPYDEQFF. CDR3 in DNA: TGTGCCAGCAGTGCCTGGCCTTACGATGAGCAGTTCTTC.

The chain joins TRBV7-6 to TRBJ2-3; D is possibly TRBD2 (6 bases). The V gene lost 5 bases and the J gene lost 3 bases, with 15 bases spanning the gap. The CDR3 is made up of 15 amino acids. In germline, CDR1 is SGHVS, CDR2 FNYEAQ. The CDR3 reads CASSRGGTETDTQYF. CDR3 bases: TGTGCCAGCAGCCGTGGGGGGACCGAAACAGATACGCAGTATTTT.

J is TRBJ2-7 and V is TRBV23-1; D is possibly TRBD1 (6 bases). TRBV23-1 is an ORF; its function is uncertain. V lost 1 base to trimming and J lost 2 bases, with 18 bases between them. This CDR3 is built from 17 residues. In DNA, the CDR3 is TGCGCCAGCAGTCAATTAGGGAGTTTGGACAGAGCCTACGAGCAGTACGTC. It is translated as CASSQLGSLDRAYEQYV.

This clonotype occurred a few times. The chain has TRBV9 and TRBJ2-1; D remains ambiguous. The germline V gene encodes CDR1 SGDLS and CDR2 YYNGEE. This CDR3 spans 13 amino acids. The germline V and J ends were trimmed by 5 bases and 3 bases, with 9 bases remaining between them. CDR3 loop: CASSPYIYNEQFF. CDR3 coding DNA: TGTGCCAGCAGTCCTTATATCTACAATGAGCAGTTCTTC.

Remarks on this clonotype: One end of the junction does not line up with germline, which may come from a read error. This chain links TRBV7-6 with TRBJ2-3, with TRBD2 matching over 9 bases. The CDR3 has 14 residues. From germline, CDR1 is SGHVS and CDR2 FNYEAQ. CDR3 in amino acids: CASSARGGTDMQYF. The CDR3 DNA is TGTGCCAGCAGCGCGCGGGGGGGCACAGATATGCAGTATTTT.

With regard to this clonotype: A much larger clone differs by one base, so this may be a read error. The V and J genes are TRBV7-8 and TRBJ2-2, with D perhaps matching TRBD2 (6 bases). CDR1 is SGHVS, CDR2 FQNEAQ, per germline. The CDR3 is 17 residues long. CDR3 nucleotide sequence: TGTGCCAGCAGCGCAGACCGCGGGGTGTCGGGCACCGGGGGGCTGTTTTTT. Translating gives CASSADRGVSGTGGLFF.

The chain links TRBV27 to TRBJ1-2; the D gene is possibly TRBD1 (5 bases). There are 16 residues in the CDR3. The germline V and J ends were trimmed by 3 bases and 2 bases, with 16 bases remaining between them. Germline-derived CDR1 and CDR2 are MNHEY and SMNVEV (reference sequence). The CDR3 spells CASSFSGQEINYGYTF. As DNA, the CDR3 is TGTGCCAGCAGTTTTTCAGGGCAGGAGATAAACTATGGCTACACCTTC.

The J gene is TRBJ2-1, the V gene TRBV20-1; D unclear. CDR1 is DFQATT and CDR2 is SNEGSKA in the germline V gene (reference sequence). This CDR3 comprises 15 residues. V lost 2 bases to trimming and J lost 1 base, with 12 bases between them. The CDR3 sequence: CSARNGWNSYNEQFF. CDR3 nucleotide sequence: TGCAGTGCTAGAAATGGGTGGAATTCCTACAATGAGCAGTTCTTC.

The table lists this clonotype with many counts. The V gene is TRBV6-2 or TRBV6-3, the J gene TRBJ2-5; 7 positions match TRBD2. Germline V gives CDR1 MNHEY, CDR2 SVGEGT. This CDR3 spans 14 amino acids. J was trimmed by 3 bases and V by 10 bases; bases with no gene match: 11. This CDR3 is CATHYGGLKETQYF. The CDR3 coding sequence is TGTGCCACCCATTACGGGGGACTAAAAGAGACCCAGTACTTC.

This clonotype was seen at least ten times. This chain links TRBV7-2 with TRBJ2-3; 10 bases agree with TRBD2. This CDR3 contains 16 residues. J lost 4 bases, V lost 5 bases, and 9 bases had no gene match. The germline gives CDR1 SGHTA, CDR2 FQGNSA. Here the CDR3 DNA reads TGTGCCAGCAGCCTCCACCTAGCGGGGGCCTCAGATACGCAGTATTTT. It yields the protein CASSLHLAGASDTQYF.

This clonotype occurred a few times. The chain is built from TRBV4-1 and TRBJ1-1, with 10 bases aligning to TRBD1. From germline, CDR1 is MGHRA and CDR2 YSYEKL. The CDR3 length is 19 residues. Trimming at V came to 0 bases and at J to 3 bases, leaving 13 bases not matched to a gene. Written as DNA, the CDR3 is TGCGCCAGCAGCCAAGAACCCTTGGACAGGGGGGCTTGGGACACTGAAGCTTTCTTT. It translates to CASSQEPLDRGAWDTEAFF.

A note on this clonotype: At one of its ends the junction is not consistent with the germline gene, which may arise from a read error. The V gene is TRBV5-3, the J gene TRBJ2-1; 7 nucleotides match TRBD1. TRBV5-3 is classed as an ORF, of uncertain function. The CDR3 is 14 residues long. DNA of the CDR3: TGTGCCAGCAGCTCCGGGACAGCCATCAATGAGCAGTTCTTC. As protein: CASSSGTAINEQFF.

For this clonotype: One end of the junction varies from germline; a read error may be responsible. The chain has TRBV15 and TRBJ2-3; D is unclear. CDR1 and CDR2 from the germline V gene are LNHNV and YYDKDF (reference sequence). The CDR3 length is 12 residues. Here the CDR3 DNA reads TGCGCCACCAGCTCAGGCACAGATACGCAGTATTTT. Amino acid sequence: CATSSGTDTQYF.

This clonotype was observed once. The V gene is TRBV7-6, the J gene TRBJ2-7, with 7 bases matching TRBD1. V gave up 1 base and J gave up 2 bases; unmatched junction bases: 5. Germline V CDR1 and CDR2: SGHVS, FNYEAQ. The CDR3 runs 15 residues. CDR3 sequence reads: CASSLEPGQTYEQYF. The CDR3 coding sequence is TGTGCCAGCAGCTTAGAACCGGGACAGACCTACGAGCAGTACTTC.

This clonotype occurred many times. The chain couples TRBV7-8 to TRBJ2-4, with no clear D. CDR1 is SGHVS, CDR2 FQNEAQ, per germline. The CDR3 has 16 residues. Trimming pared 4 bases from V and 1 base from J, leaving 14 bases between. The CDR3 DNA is TGTGCCAGCAGCTCCGTCTTCTCGGCGGCCAAAAACATTCAGTACTTC. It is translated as CASSSVFSAAKNIQYF.

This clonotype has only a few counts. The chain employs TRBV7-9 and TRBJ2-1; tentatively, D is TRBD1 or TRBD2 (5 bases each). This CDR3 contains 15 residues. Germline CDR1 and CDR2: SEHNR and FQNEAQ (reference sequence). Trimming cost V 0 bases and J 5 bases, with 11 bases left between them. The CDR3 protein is CASSLAEGLNNEQFF. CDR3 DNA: TGTGCCAGCAGCTTAGCAGAGGGGTTGAACAATGAGCAGTTCTTC.

The CDR3 nucleotides read TGTGCCAGCAGCTTAGCAGAAAGGAGGAACTATGGCTACACCTTC. This codes for CASSLAERRNYGYTF. This chain links TRBV7-6 with TRBJ1-2; D unclear. CDR1 and CDR2 from the germline V gene are SGHVS and FNYEAQ. V gave up 0 bases and J gave up 2 bases, with 10 bases separating them. The CDR3 runs 15 residues.

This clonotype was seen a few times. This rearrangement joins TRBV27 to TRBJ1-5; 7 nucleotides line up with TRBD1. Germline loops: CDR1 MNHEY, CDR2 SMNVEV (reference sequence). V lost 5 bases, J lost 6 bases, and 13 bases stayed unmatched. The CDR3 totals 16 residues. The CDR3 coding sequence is TGTGCCAGCAGTAAATTAGGACAGGCCATAGCTCAGCCCCAGCATTTT. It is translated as CASSKLGQAIAQPQHF.